This T cell receptor (beta chain) was identified in a study of shared clonotypes between healthy human individuals. TCRdb keeps only in-frame clones here, not all; method: immunoSEQ multiplex PCR. The profile shows some 300,000 clones, around 67% of them singletons. Trimming shortened V by 5 bases and J by 6 bases, and 12 bases separated the two germline ends. The CDR3 runs 12 residues. CDR1 is SGHNT, CDR2 YYREEE, per germline (reference sequence). The chain recombines TRBV5-4 with TRBJ2-7; D is possibly TRBD1 or TRBD2 (5 bases each). The TCR comes from a man aged 25 to 40 in good health. The source material was memory CD4+ T cells sorted from blood. Subset indicated: CD45RA-negative fraction. CDR3 sequence: CASSSGTSEQYF. CDR3 in DNA: TGTGCCAGCAGTTCCGGGACCAGCGAGCAGTACTTC.